A selection of T cell receptor beta chains follows, all from one sample in a study of T cell changes during pregnancy in multiple sclerosis. Measured with immunoSEQ multiplex PCR; TCRdb has only the in-frame clones, and not every one. This table has tens of thousands of clones, roughly 90% appearing once. The source was CD8+ T cells from peripheral blood mononuclear cells, collected before pregnancy. The receptors stem from a female donor with multiple sclerosis, enrolled in a pregnancy study. The CDR3 runs from the conserved cysteine through the conserved F or W. A D gene is named only where the DNA matches it firmly. Size is omitted from some rows. Given values are once, few, many or a class for expanded clones.

V gene,clone size,J gene,D gene,CDR3 protein,CDR3 DNA
TRBV11-3,-,TRBJ2-1,TRBD2,CASSLSGGSSYNEQFF,TGTGCCAGCAGCCTTAGCGGGGGATCCTCCTACAATGAGCAGTTCTTC
TRBV7-9,-,TRBJ2-7,-,CASSLVTTSYEQYF,TGTGCCAGCAGCTTAGTAACGACTTCCTACGAGCAGTACTTC
TRBV6-5,once,TRBJ2-7,-,CASSYLAGPHQYF,TGTGCCAGCAGTTATTTAGCAGGGCCACACCAGTACTTC
TRBV4-3,-,TRBJ2-7,-,CASSLLGALDEQYF,TGCGCCAGCAGCCTCCTGGGGGCTTTGGACGAGCAGTACTTC
TRBV7-3,-,TRBJ2-3,-,CASSSDLDTQYF,TGTGCCAGCAGCTCTGACTTAGATACGCAGTATTTT
TRBV9,-,TRBJ1-1,TRBD1,CASSGDRDTEAFF,TGTGCCAGCAGCGGAGACAGGGACACTGAAGCTTTCTTT
TRBV7-3,few,TRBJ1-5,-,CASSLKWSFRPQHF,TGTGCCAGCAGCTTAAAATGGAGCTTTCGTCCCCAGCATTTT
TRBV4-2,-,TRBJ2-5,TRBD2,CASSQEGGGGAETQYF,TGTGCCAGCAGCCAAGAAGGCGGCGGGGGGGCCGAGACCCAGTACTTC
TRBV6-6,-,TRBJ1-2,-,CASWSVTYTF,TGTGCCAGTTGGAGTGTAACCTACACCTTC
TRBV9,-,TRBJ2-1,TRBD2,CASSVLAGGVGEQFF,TGTGCCAGCAGCGTTTTAGCGGGTGGGGTCGGTGAGCAGTTCTTC
TRBV6-6,-,TRBJ1-2,TRBD1,CASSYGTGVGYTF,TGTGCCAGCAGTTACGGGACAGGCGTGGGCTACACCTTC
TRBV7-8,-,TRBJ2-5,TRBD2,CASSLVRTRNGGAIQETQYF,TGTGCCAGCAGCTTAGTGAGGACTAGGAACGGGGGGGCAATCCAAGAGACCCAGTACTTC
TRBV4-3,-,TRBJ2-7,-,CASSQTWRAASSYEQYF,TGCGCCAGCAGCCAAACGTGGAGGGCGGCAAGCTCCTACGAGCAGTACTTC
TRBV29-1,-,TRBJ2-7,-,CSVEGQAYEQYF,TGCAGCGTTGAAGGGCAAGCCTACGAGCAGTACTTC
TRBV12-5,-,TRBJ1-1,-,CASGFQGTEAFF,TGTGCTAGTGGTTTTCAGGGAACTGAAGCTTTCTTT
TRBV5-6,-,TRBJ1-2,TRBD1,CASSLARDRAGYTF,TGTGCCAGCAGCTTGGCCCGGGACAGGGCGGGCTACACCTTC
TRBV6-5,-,TRBJ1-1,-,CASSYRGGDTEAFF,TGTGCCAGCAGTTACAGAGGGGGGGACACTGAAGCTTTCTTT
TRBV5-6,once,TRBJ1-2,-,CASSFGNGGLHGYTF,-
TRBV25-1,-,TRBJ1-6,-,CASSEVRDASPLHF,TGTGCCAGCAGTGAGGTCAGGGATGCGTCACCCCTCCACTTT
TRBV25-1,-,TRBJ2-3,-,CASSRRTDTQYF,TGTGCCAGCAGTCGTCGCACAGATACGCAGTATTTT
TRBV30,-,TRBJ1-2,-,CAWSGHPGGIYGYTF,TGTGCCTGGAGTGGTCACCCGGGGGGGATCTATGGCTACACCTTC
TRBV7-7,-,TRBJ2-3,-,CASSLGHTEGQYF,TGTGCCAGCAGCTTAGGACACACCGAGGGGCAGTATTTT
TRBV14,-,TRBJ2-2,TRBD2,CASSQLSGGAVELFF,TGTGCCAGCAGCCAACTTAGCGGGGGGGCTGTGGAGCTGTTTTTT
TRBV29-1,-,TRBJ2-7,-,CSVEAETGTAGNEQYF,TGCAGCGTTGAGGCAGAGACCGGGACAGCGGGCAACGAGCAGTACTTC
TRBV4-3,-,TRBJ2-4,-,CASSQDRSSGLNIQYF,TGCGCCAGCAGCCAAGATCGGAGTAGCGGCCTAAACATTCAGTACTTC
TRBV5-8,-,TRBJ2-3,-,CASSSNPELYF,TGTGCCAGCAGCTCCAACCCTGAGCTGTATTTT
TRBV6-6,medium-sized,TRBJ2-4,-,CASSYDSFGDIQYF,TGTGCCAGCAGTTATGACAGCTTTGGGGACATTCAGTACTTC
TRBV13,-,TRBJ2-2,-,CASSGPFGLAGELFF,TGTGCCAGCAGCGGACCTTTCGGGCTAGCAGGGGAGCTGTTTTTT
TRBV27,-,TRBJ2-3,TRBD2,CASSLWGGPTSTDTQYF,TGTGCCAGCAGTTTATGGGGGGGTCCGACTAGCACAGATACGCAGTATTTT
TRBV13,-,TRBJ2-7,-,CASSLGGSHREQYF,TGTGCCAGCAGCTTAGGCGGAAGTCACAGGGAGCAGTACTTC
TRBV5-8,-,TRBJ1-6,-,CASSTQNSYNSPLHF,TGTGCCAGCAGCACACAGAACTCCTATAATTCACCCCTCCACTTT
TRBV11-1,-,TRBJ2-7,TRBD1,CASSSTGSYEQYF,TGTGCCAGCAGCTCGACAGGGTCCTACGAGCAGTACTTC
TRBV5-6,-,TRBJ2-5,TRBD1,CASSGGQDIRETQYF,TGTGCCAGCAGCGGAGGACAGGATATACGAGAGACCCAGTACTTC
TRBV27,-,TRBJ2-1,TRBD2,CASRSGAINEQFF,TGTGCCAGCAGGAGCGGGGCCATCAATGAGCAGTTCTTC
TRBV27,-,TRBJ1-1,-,CASSAVGGGTEAFF,TGTGCCAGCAGTGCCGTAGGGGGGGGGACTGAAGCTTTCTTT
TRBV2,-,TRBJ2-5,-,CASSERGLETQYF,TGTGCCAGCAGTGAACGGGGGTTGGAGACCCAGTACTTC
TRBV7-6,-,TRBJ1-2,TRBD1,CASSLEGQIYGYTF,TGTGCCAGCAGCTTGGAGGGACAGATCTATGGCTACACCTTC
TRBV7-3,-,TRBJ2-3,TRBD2,CASSLTGASGGSTDTQYF,TGTGCCAGCAGCTTAACGGGTGCTAGCGGGGGTAGCACAGATACGCAGTATTTT
TRBV9,-,TRBJ2-7,-,CASNQGSSSYEQYF,TGTGCCAGCAACCAGGGTTCGAGCTCCTACGAGCAGTACTTC
TRBV5-6,few,TRBJ1-1,-,CASSLGTLNTEAFF,TGTGCCAGCAGCTTGGGCACATTGAACACTGAAGCTTTCTTT
TRBV9,-,TRBJ2-1,TRBD2,CASSLRLAPEQFF,TGTGCCAGCAGCTTAAGACTAGCCCCTGAGCAGTTCTTC
TRBV2,-,TRBJ2-3,-,CASLGSGGALTDTQYF,TGTGCCAGCTTGGGATCGGGCGGGGCCCTCACAGATACGCAGTATTTT
TRBV27,-,TRBJ1-1,-,CASSLSTGNTEAFF,TGTGCCAGCAGTTTATCCACAGGGAACACTGAAGCTTTCTTT
TRBV4-3,-,TRBJ1-1,TRBD1,CASSHIPGQGSPGTEAFF,TGCGCCAGCAGCCATATACCGGGACAGGGATCCCCGGGGACTGAAGCTTTCTTT
TRBV2,once,TRBJ2-7,-,CARKDREGAKEGEQYF,TGTGCCAGGAAGGACAGGGAGGGGGCGAAGGAGGGCGAGCAGTACTTC
TRBV4-1,-,TRBJ2-5,-,CASSQDNSQETQYF,TGCGCCAGCAGCCAAGATAACTCCCAAGAGACCCAGTACTTC
TRBV29-1,once,TRBJ2-7,TRBD2,CSVSAGGGGYEQYF,TGCAGCGTTTCGGCGGGGGGGGGAGGCTACGAGCAGTACTTC
TRBV7-6,-,TRBJ1-1,TRBD1,CASRSTGDEAFF,TGTGCCAGCAGGTCCACAGGGGATGAAGCTTTCTTT
TRBV5-8,-,TRBJ1-5,-,CASSPGDTGLGQPQHF,TGTGCCAGCAGCCCCGGGGACACAGGGTTGGGGCAGCCCCAGCATTTT
TRBV5-5,-,TRBJ1-5,-,CASSLIGGDSNQPQHF,TGTGCCAGCAGCTTGATTGGGGGGGATAGCAATCAGCCCCAGCATTTT
TRBV6-4,-,TRBJ1-2,TRBD1,CASSDEGASSYGYTF,TGTGCCAGCAGTGACGAGGGGGCCTCGAGCTATGGCTACACCTTC
TRBV11-3,-,TRBJ2-1,-,CASSPDSGGNEQFF,TGTGCCAGCAGCCCAGACAGTGGGGGGAATGAGCAGTTCTTC
TRBV4-2,-,TRBJ2-2,TRBD2,CASSQGGLAGGRDTGELFF,TGTGCCAGCAGCCAAGGGGGACTAGCGGGGGGGCGTGACACCGGGGAGCTGTTTTTT